This is a list of T cell receptor beta chains from one sample in a study of cytomegalovirus exposure and HLA in healthy donors. Clones were read by immunoSEQ multiplex PCR, and TCRdb kept only the in-frame ones, dropping some. The sample contains nearly 200,000 clones, roughly 80% of which appear only once. Sequencing used PBMCs. Receptor source: a young woman in good health and CMV-seropositive. Both conserved end residues are part of each CDR3. Fields, in order: CDR3 protein, CDR3 DNA, J gene, V gene, D gene, clone size. D genes are given only for firm matches. Clone size is given for some rows only: seen once, a few or many times, or a class if the clone is expanded.

cdr3_aa: CASSQDLASGKVPDTQYF
cdr3_nt: TGCGCCAGCAGCCAAGATCTGGCTAGCGGGAAGGTACCAGATACGCAGTATTTT
j_call: TRBJ2-3
v_call: TRBV4-1
d_call: TRBD2
clone_size: few

cdr3_aa: CASSLVKGDTEAFF
cdr3_nt: TGCGCCAGCAGCTTGGTCAAGGGGGACACTGAAGCTTTCTTT
j_call: TRBJ1-1
v_call: TRBV5-1
d_call: .
clone_size: few

cdr3_aa: CASSLGASSGNTIYF
cdr3_nt: TGCGCCAGCAGCTTGGGGGCCAGCTCTGGAAACACCATATATTTT
j_call: TRBJ1-3
v_call: TRBV5-1
d_call: .
clone_size: .

cdr3_aa: CASSQALALWQFF
cdr3_nt: TGCGCCAGCAGCCAAGCCTTGGCCCTGTGGCAGTTCTTC
j_call: TRBJ2-1
v_call: TRBV4-1
d_call: .
clone_size: .

cdr3_aa: CAWGGGWEDQPQHF
cdr3_nt: TGTGCCTGGGGAGGGGGCTGGGAAGATCAGCCCCAGCATTTT
j_call: TRBJ1-5
v_call: TRBV30
d_call: TRBD1
clone_size: .

cdr3_aa: CASVASGSFYEQYF
cdr3_nt: TGTGCCAGCGTGGCTAGCGGGAGTTTCTACGAGCAGTACTTC
j_call: TRBJ2-7
v_call: TRBV28
d_call: TRBD2
clone_size: once

cdr3_aa: CASSARGQGREQYF
cdr3_nt: TGTGCCAGTAGCGCCAGGGGACAGGGGAGGGAGCAGTACTTC
j_call: TRBJ2-7
v_call: TRBV19
d_call: TRBD1
clone_size: .

cdr3_aa: CASSLERGKETQYF
cdr3_nt: TGTGCCAGTAGTCTGGAACGAGGAAAAGAGACCCAGTACTTC
j_call: TRBJ2-5
v_call: TRBV19
d_call: .
clone_size: .

cdr3_aa: CASSLTGGTEAFF
cdr3_nt: TGTGCCAGCTCACTCACAGGGGGCACTGAAGCTTTCTTT
j_call: TRBJ1-1
v_call: TRBV18
d_call: TRBD1
clone_size: .

cdr3_aa: CASSPPQGINEQYF
cdr3_nt: TGTGCCAGCAGCCCCCCGCAGGGGATCAACGAGCAGTACTTC
j_call: TRBJ2-7
v_call: TRBV7-2
d_call: .
clone_size: .

cdr3_aa: CASSGALAGGGEQFF
cdr3_nt: TGCGCCAGCAGCGGAGCTTTAGCGGGAGGGGGTGAGCAGTTCTTC
j_call: TRBJ2-1
v_call: TRBV5-1
d_call: TRBD2
clone_size: .

cdr3_aa: CASSVGGEQYF
cdr3_nt: TGTGCCAGCAGTGTAGGGGGTGAGCAGTACTTC
j_call: TRBJ2-7
v_call: TRBV27
d_call: .
clone_size: .

cdr3_aa: CASSLIPPLGPTEAFF
cdr3_nt: TGTGCCAGCAGCTTAATCCCCCCCCTGGGGCCCACTGAAGCTTTCTTT
j_call: TRBJ1-1
v_call: TRBV7-3
d_call: .
clone_size: .

cdr3_aa: CAWSGLAGYEQYF
cdr3_nt: TGTGCCTGGAGTGGACTAGCGGGCTACGAGCAGTACTTC
j_call: TRBJ2-7
v_call: TRBV30
d_call: TRBD2
clone_size: few